This TCR beta chain appears in the sequencing data of a study of T cells after yellow fever vaccination (dated by TCRdb to between 2018 and 2021). With respect to the entire study: The SMART-Seq v4 Ultra Low Input RNA kit was used to prepare libraries from fractions with low cell numbers. To follow T-cell clones before and after primary and booster YFV17D yellow fever vaccination, bulk TCR alpha and beta repertoires were sequenced over time. The cohort comprised two healthy male donors, one aged 18 to 29 and one aged 30 to 39 years. Blood samples were taken at several timepoints before and after primary and secondary immunization, and bulk PBMC replicates and cell subsets were isolated.

As to this clonotype: Its antigen has not been determined. Base-call qualities are not available, and no considerably larger clone is one nucleotide away.

This sample's treatment or condition label indicates: live attenuated yellow fever vaccine strain. PBMCs were isolated from peripheral blood using a standard Ficoll-Paque protocol. Dynabeads CD4 and CD8 positive selection kits were used to isolate CD4 and CD8 T-cell fractions. TriZol was used to extract RNA from bulk PBMCs, from CD4 and CD8 fractions, and from dextramer-positive and dextramer-negative fractions. TCR cDNA was made using 5'RACE template switching, a step that added a universal primer site and unique molecular identifiers. Priming for cDNA synthesis came from both the TCR alpha and TCR beta constant segments. Two PCR steps were used to amplify libraries, with sample barcodes and sequencing adapters being added in the second step. Sequencing of libraries was performed on Illumina HiSeq 2500 (2x100 bp) or NovaSeq (2x150 bp). The paper's data handling went like this. MIGEC handled demultiplexing of reads and collapsing into UMI consensus sequences, while MiXCR performed V(D)J alignment. Using edgeR on replicate PBMC samples, clonotypes were called vaccine-responding if FDR was below 0.01 and the log2 fold change was above 5 up to day 15. Bulk clonotypes were assigned CD4 or CD8 identity according to which sequenced CD4 or CD8 repertoire held them at higher abundance. TCRdb applied fastp at Q25 and MiXCR to the public reads, then kept only in-frame beta chains. Here each entry gathers all rows of one CDR3 protein and keeps the most common genes and DNA. The authors' filters were not applied to this entry. The sample profile shows under 150,000 distinct CDR3 sequences; over 7% of them were found once. Together, the top ten hold roughly 0.73% of the sample.

Here is what the overall study found, with its caveats: The study included only a couple of donors, which limits how far the findings can be generalized. Compared with the primary T-cell response, the secondary T-cell response was weaker but faster, peaking on day 5 rather than day 15. Computational filtering was required because FACS-sorted repertoires could contain abundant contaminating clonotypes from the bulk population. A small fraction of clonotypes appeared in both the CD4 and CD8 compartments, likely as a result of convergent recombination. After the booster, most clones that had expanded after primary vaccination were detected again (around 95% of CD4 and about 88% of CD8), suggesting broad maintenance of memory.

The sample was CD4+ T cells sorted from PBMCs, taken 5 days after the yellow fever booster vaccination. The clonotype comes from a man aged 25 to 45 who received the YFV17D yellow fever vaccine.

The base sequence is TGTGCCAGCTCACCCGGTCAAGACCATTCACCCCTCCACTTT. The resulting protein is CASSPGQDHSPLHF. The sequence links TRBV18 to TRBJ1-6, with an unclear D gene assignment. V and J are truncated by 3 bases and 8 bases respectively, leaving an intervening sequence of 11 bases. The CDR3 spans 14 residues, from the cysteine through the phenylalanine. Just the 42-base CDR3 DNA is kept, in frame starting at base 1. CDR1 KGHSH and CDR2 LQKENI are derived from the germline V gene. Beyond the CDR3, the reference TRBV18 and TRBJ1-6 genes provide the residues; the full variable domain reads: NAGVMQNPRHLVRRRGQEARLRCSPMKGHSHVYWYRQLPEEGLKFMVYLQKENIIDESGMPKERFSAEFPKEGPSILRIQQVVRGDSAAYFCASSPGQDHSPLHFGNGTRLTVT.